Detailed here is one TCR beta chain. Its antigen remains unknown. The data were obtained in a study of cytomegalovirus exposure and HLA in healthy donors. Findings and caveats of the study: A prior analysis recorded that most TCR beta V segments were productive about 87% or about 30% of the time. HLA alleles showed associations with roughly 17,000 TCR beta sequences in a later analysis, at a 0.05 false discovery rate.

The germline V and J ends were trimmed by 5 bases and 3 bases, with 8 bases remaining between them. The CDR3 length is 13 residues. Germline V gene data show CDR1 as SEHNR and CDR2 as FQNEAQ (reference sequence). PCR primers comprised 60 Vbeta and 13 Jbeta primers. The method was immunoSEQ multiplex PCR; TCRdb's version includes in-frame clones alone and lacks a portion of them. The sample carries around 150,000 clones, approximately 10% recorded once. This chain joins TRBV7-9 and TRBJ1-5; possibly TRBD1 for D (6 bases). The clonotype comes from a woman between 35 and 50 years old in good health and CMV-seropositive. Material for sequencing was PBMCs. The CDR3 loop reads CASSGQPNQPQHF. CDR3 nucleotides: TGTGCCAGCAGCGGACAGCCCAATCAGCCCCAGCATTTT.